A single T cell receptor (beta chain) is shown here with its context. Original methodology: Amplifying reference gene primers gave estimates of nucleated cell counts. TCRdb's copy holds only in-frame clones and misses some; the assay was immunoSEQ multiplex PCR. The V and J calls and the clone size are those of that table, but D and trimming were determined from the DNA. Seen here are approximately 270,000 clones, more than 70% observed once, and the top ten hold roughly 6%. The sample comes from a study of blood T cell repertoires in COVID-19. On the study more broadly: Donors in the United States, Italy and Spain gave samples during acute or convalescent COVID-19.

This receptor was obtained from a woman aged 30 to 39 with COVID-19, enrolled during active disease. Source material: peripheral blood.

The CDR3 region has the DNA TGTGCCAGCAGCAGAGACAGGGGAGGAGATCAGCCCCAGCATTTT. Translating gives CASSRDRGGDQPQHF. V is TRBV7-9 and J is TRBJ1-5; the match to TRBD1 covers 8 bases. Germline V CDR1 and CDR2: SEHNR, FQNEAQ (reference sequence). J was trimmed by 5 bases and V by 5 bases; bases with no gene match: 8. This CDR3 has 15 residues.